This T cell receptor (beta chain) was documented in a study of blood T cell repertoires in COVID-19 (dated by TCRdb to about 2020). For the study in its entirety: Collaborator samples came from the United States, Italy and Spain and covered acute and convalescent phases of COVID-19. The material from the prospective study consisted of cDNA or gDNA derived from T cells, B-cell-depleted T cells, or PBMCs. Deeply sampled blood TCRbeta repertoires from subjects exposed to, actively infected with, or recovered from COVID-19 were included in the dataset. The repertoires were released in a freely available public database intended as a resource for research on the immune response to SARS-CoV-2. Samples were obtained from the ongoing ImmuneRACE study (first 160 participants) and from 1,200 or so subjects provided by 6 global collaborators. Sample metadata almost always included a de-identified subject ID, COVID-19 status, age in years and sex. Where available, HLA class I and class II types were obtained from metadata supplied by the sample provider rather than from assay-based typing.

Participants in the prospective study were aged 18 to 89 years, lived in 20 to 25 United States geographic areas, and enrolled through a virtual design. To assign participants to cohorts, the prospective study relied on clinical history that participants themselves reported in a screening survey and a study questionnaire. In the prospective study, whole blood, serum and a nasopharyngeal or oropharyngeal swab were collected from each participant by mobile phlebotomists. Prospective study participants could optionally give additional blood draws and questionnaires over a roughly two-month period. Before DNA extraction, prospective study blood samples were shipped either frozen or at room temperature. Study-level results and caveats: The amount of clinical and demographic metadata varied by source and participant and was provided uncurated.

Taken from cysteine to phenylalanine, the CDR3 has 15 residues. Of all the DNA, just the CDR3 is kept, 45 bases in frame from base 1. Based on the germline V gene, the CDR1 and CDR2 sequences are SGHRS and YFSETQ. Germline trimming amounts to 3 bases on V and 4 bases on J, with 7 as the count of junction bases outside the gene matches. As for this clone: Which antigen it targets is not known. Base qualities are not provided; no much larger clone lies one nucleotide away.

The immunoSEQ Assay, a bias-controlled multiplex PCR, was used to amplify TCRbeta CDR3 regions from genomic DNA. On the study's bioinformatics: Within the assay, amplification of reference gene primers was used to estimate how many nucleated cells each sample contained. To quantify the absolute abundance of each unique TCRbeta CDR3 rearrangement, sequence reads were collapsed and filtered. For each sample, productive Simpson clonality was calculated by taking the square root of Simpson's diversity index across productive rearrangements. The clones in this table, taken by TCRdb from immuneACCESS, are in-frame only. Not every clone is retained; where verified, under half of the shortfall comes from an unresolved V gene, and the cause of the rest is unknown. Clonal size and the V and J genes are those of that table, whereas D and trimming came from the DNA. In all, the sample holds roughly 360,000 clones, and approximately 87% of those were seen once. The ten top clones hold more than 0.9% of the sample.

The receptor was isolated from a woman aged 25 to 39 with acute COVID-19. The chain employs TRBV5-1 and TRBJ1-1, with 9 bases matching TRBD1. Sequencing used PBMCs or T cells enriched from blood (not recorded which). The CDR3 protein is CASSSGQGLPTEAFF. The DNA sequence is as follows: TGCGCCAGCAGCTCCGGACAGGGGTTACCCACTGAAGCTTTCTTT.